This T cell receptor beta chain originates from a study of identical twins. Comment on this clonotype: Its antigen is not identified.

Each CDR3 protein gets one entry after TCRdb re-called the 5' RACE reads with MiXCR. The table lists about 530,000 distinct CDR3 sequences, around 22% of them singletons, with around 0.5% in the top ten. General observations from the study: In cord blood, abundant beta clonotypes had fewer insertions; memory showed no trend.

These sequences were also reported in another study, on yellow fever vaccine responses in identical twins.

The sequencing sample was made of CD4+ T cells sorted from blood. The receptor was derived from a woman younger than 30 in good health.

CDR3 sequence: CASSGGTPSYNEQFF. The DNA of the CDR3 is TGTGCCAGCAGTGGCGGGACTCCCTCCTACAATGAGCAGTTCTTC. This chain connects TRBV6-1 to TRBJ2-1, with D maybe TRBD2 (6 bases). The V and J ends lost 4 bases and 0 bases respectively, with 10 bases between them. Germline CDR1 reads MNHNS; CDR2 reads SASEGT. The CDR3 consists of 15 residues.